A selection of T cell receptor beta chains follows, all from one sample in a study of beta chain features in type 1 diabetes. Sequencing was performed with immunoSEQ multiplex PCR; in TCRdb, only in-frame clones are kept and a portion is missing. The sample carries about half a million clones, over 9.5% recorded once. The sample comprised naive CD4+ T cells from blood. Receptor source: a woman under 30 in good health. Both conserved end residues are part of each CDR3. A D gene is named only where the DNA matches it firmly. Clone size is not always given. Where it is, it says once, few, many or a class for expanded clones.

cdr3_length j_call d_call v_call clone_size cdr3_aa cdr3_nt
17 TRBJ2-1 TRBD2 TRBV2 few CASRSSGRALGYNEQFF TGTGCCAGCAGGAGTAGCGGGAGGGCCTTGGGCTACAATGAGCAGTTCTTC
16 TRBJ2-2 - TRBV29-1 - CSVEDRFQLNTGELFF TGCAGCGTTGAAGATCGTTTTCAGCTTAACACCGGGGAGCTGTTTTTT
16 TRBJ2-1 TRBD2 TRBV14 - CASSQEGLAKWGVQFF TGTGCCAGCAGCCAAGAGGGACTAGCCAAGTGGGGCGTGCAGTTCTTC
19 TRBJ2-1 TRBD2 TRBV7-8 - CASSPRTSGTISSYNEQFF TGTGCCAGCAGCCCTCGGACTAGCGGGACGATAAGCTCCTACAATGAGCAGTTCTTC
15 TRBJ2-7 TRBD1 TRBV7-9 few CASSRRQGSGYEQYF TGTGCCAGCAGCCGTCGACAGGGTTCTGGATACGAGCAGTACTTC
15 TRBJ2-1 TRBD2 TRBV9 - CASSGTSGSYNEQFF TGTGCCAGCAGCGGGACTAGCGGATCCTACAATGAGCAGTTCTTC
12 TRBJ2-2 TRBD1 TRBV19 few CAGTGEAGELFF TGTGCCGGGACAGGGGAAGCCGGGGAGCTGTTTTTT
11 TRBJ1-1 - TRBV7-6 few CASKNAAEAFF TGTGCCAGCAAGAATGCGGCAGAAGCTTTCTTT
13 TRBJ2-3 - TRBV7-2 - CASSLVGGDTQYF TGTGCCAGCAGCTTAGTTGGGGGGGATACGCAGTATTTT
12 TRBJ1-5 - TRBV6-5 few CASSFSNQPQHF TGTGCCAGCAGTTTCAGCAATCAGCCCCAGCATTTT
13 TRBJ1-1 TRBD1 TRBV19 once CASSDRANTEAFF TGTGCCAGTAGCGACAGGGCGAACACTGAAGCTTTCTTT
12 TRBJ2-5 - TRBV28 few CASGGMGETQYF TGTGCCAGCGGAGGGATGGGTGAGACCCAGTACTTC
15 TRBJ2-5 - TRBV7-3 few CASSLSGLPAETQYF TGTGCCAGCAGCTTAAGCGGACTCCCGGCGGAGACCCAGTACTTC
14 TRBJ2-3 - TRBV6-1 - CASSEQGRSHTQYF TGTGCCAGCAGTGAACAGGGGAGGTCTCATACGCAGTATTTT
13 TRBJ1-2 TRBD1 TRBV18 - CASSPDRGQGYTF TGTGCCAGCTCACCGGACAGGGGGCAGGGCTACACCTTC
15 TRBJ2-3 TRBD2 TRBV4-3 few CASSQDRLAGTTQYF TGCGCCAGCAGCCAAGATAGACTAGCGGGGACTACGCAGTATTTT
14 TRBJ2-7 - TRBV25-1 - CASSRAWDSYEQYF TGTGCCAGCAGTCGGGCGTGGGACTCCTACGAGCAGTACTTC
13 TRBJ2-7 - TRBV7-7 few CASSPGGNYEQYF TGTGCTAGCAGCCCCGGAGGAAACTACGAGCAGTACTTC
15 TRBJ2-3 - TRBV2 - CASSTSLESLQEQYF TGTGCCAGCAGTACATCACTAGAGAGCCTTCAAGAGCAGTATTTT
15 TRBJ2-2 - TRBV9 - CASSVGTANTGELFF TGTGCCAGCAGCGTAGGTACGGCGAACACCGGGGAGCTGTTTTTT
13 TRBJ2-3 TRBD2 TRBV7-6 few CASRGLAADTQYF TGTGCCAGCAGGGGACTAGCAGCAGATACGCAGTATTTT
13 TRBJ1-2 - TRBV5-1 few CASSRMGEDGYTF TGCGCCAGCAGCCGGATGGGTGAGGACGGCTACACCTTC
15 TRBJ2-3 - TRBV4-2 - CASSQEDFSTDTQYF TGTGCCAGCAGCCAAGAGGACTTTAGCACAGATACGCAGTATTTT
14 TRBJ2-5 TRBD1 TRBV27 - CASSPGTDKSSQYF TGTGCCAGCAGCCCCGGGACAGATAAGAGTAGCCAGTACTTC
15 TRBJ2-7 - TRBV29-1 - CSVVGGRGSGYEQYF TGCAGCGTTGTCGGGGGAAGGGGGAGCGGCTACGAGCAGTACTTC
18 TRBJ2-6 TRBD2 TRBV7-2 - CASSSPLAGAPGANVLTF TGTGCCAGCAGCTCACCACTAGCGGGAGCTCCAGGGGCCAACGTCCTGACTTTC
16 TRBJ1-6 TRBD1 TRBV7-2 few CASSSGGQDVRSPLHF TGTGCCAGCAGCTCGGGGGGACAGGACGTCCGGTCACCCCTCCACTTT
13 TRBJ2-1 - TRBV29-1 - CSVAQRRNNEQFF TGCAGCGTTGCCCAGCGACGGAACAATGAGCAGTTCTTC
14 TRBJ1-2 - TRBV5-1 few CASKIVGTNYGYTF TGCGCCAGCAAGATAGTAGGGACTAACTATGGCTACACCTTC
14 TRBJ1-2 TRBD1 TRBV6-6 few CASSSVGRGLGYTF TGTGCCAGCAGTTCCGTCGGCAGGGGGCTCGGCTACACCTTC
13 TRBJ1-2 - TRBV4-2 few CASSRTGFYGYTF TGTGCCAGCAGCAGAACAGGGTTCTATGGCTACACCTTC
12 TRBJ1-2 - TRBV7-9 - CASSLEWHGYTF TGTGCCAGCAGCTTAGAATGGCATGGCTACACCTTC
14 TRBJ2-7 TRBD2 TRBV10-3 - CAISGLAGAREQYF TGTGCCATCAGTGGTCTAGCGGGAGCCCGGGAGCAGTACTTC
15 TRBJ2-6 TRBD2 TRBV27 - CASRREGAGANVLTF TGTGCCAGCAGGCGGGAGGGGGCTGGGGCCAACGTCCTGACTTTC
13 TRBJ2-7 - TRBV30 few CAWAVGGGYEQYF TGTGCCTGGGCCGTAGGGGGTGGGTACGAGCAGTACTTC
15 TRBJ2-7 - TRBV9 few CASSSSPGASYEQYF TGTGCCAGCAGCTCCAGTCCGGGAGCCAGCTACGAGCAGTACTTC
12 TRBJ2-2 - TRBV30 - CAWSRQYGELFF TGTGCCTGGAGCCGGCAGTACGGAGAGCTGTTTTTT
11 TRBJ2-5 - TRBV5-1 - CASSSGTSQYF TGCGCCAGCAGCTCGGGGACGAGCCAGTACTTC